A selection of T cell receptor beta chains follows, all from one sample in a study of T-cell memory formation after mild COVID-19. TCRdb ran MiXCR on the 5' RACE reads and lists one entry per CDR3 protein. The sample holds 550,000 to 600,000 distinct CDR3 sequences, roughly 21% seen once. Sequenced material: PBMCs or a T cell subset sorted from them (not recorded which). Source of these receptors: an adult woman who had mild COVID-19 (a few samples of this study predate the infection). Cell type and time point are not known. CDR3s include the opening cysteine and the closing phenylalanine or tryptophan. Each record gives: D gene, V gene, J gene, clone size, CDR3 DNA, CDR3 protein. A D gene is named only where the DNA matches it firmly. Not every row has a clone size; where given, it reads once, few, many or a size class.

NA,TRBV12-3/TRBV12-4,TRBJ2-2,NA,TGTGCCAGCGGAGGAGGAGGGAGAGACACCGGGGAGCTGTTTTTT,CASGGGGRDTGELFF
NA,TRBV18,TRBJ2-7,NA,TGTGCCAGCTCACCATCCCCAGGGTTGGACGAGCAGTACTTC,CASSPSPGLDEQYF
TRBD2,TRBV15,TRBJ2-1,NA,TGTGCCACCAGTCCCCTAGCGGGGGGGCGTGGTGAGCAGTTCTTC,CATSPLAGGRGEQFF
NA,TRBV3-1,TRBJ2-7,few,TGTGCCAGCAGCCAAGATAGGTTAGTCCCGTCCTCCTACGAGCAGTACTTC,CASSQDRLVPSSYEQYF
NA,TRBV11-2,TRBJ2-7,once,TGTGCCAGCAGCTCTAGGGCGCCTGGGACCTTTGGTTACCCCTCCTACGAGCAGTACTTC,CASSSRAPGTFGYPSYEQYF
TRBD1,TRBV7-6,TRBJ2-3,NA,TGTGCCAGCAGCTTCGAGGGGACAGTCCGGACAGATACGCAGTATTTT,CASSFEGTVRTDTQYF
NA,TRBV12-3/TRBV12-4,TRBJ2-2,few,TGTGCCAGCAGTCCCCGGGGGGAGCTGTTTTTT,CASSPRGELFF
TRBD2,TRBV7-2,TRBJ2-5,NA,TGTGCCAGCAGCGAACTAGCGCGGACCCAGTACTTC,CASSELARTQYF
TRBD1,TRBV24-1,TRBJ2-7,few,TGTGCCACCAGTGAGGGGAAACGGGACAGTAGACTCCACTACGAGCAGTACTTC,CATSEGKRDSRLHYEQYF
TRBD2,TRBV5-1,TRBJ2-1,few,TGCGCCAGCAGCCCCGGGACTAGCGTAGATGAGCAGTTCTTC,CASSPGTSVDEQFF
NA,TRBV7-9,TRBJ1-1,NA,TGTGCCAGCAGCCCACGGGGGGTGACCACTGAAGCTTTCTTT,CASSPRGVTTEAFF
NA,TRBV6-2/TRBV6-3,TRBJ2-1,NA,TGTGCCAGCAGTACGGACAGTGTCGAGGGTCTGAATGAGCAGTTCTTC,CASSTDSVEGLNEQFF
NA,TRBV5-1,TRBJ2-1,NA,TGCGCCAGCAGCCGACGAGGAAACAATGAGCAGTTCTTC,CASSRRGNNEQFF
NA,TRBV4-2,TRBJ2-3,NA,TGTGCCAGCAGCCAAGATCCGCCAGGGGTGGATACGCAGTATTTT,CASSQDPPGVDTQYF
NA,TRBV6-5,TRBJ1-2,NA,TGTGCCAGCAGTTACGCCTTCCACAGGGACTATGGCTACACCTTC,CASSYAFHRDYGYTF
NA,TRBV12-3/TRBV12-4,TRBJ2-5,many,TGTGCCAGCAGCTTGTCGGAGACCCAGTACTTC,CASSLSETQYF
TRBD1,TRBV27,TRBJ2-7,NA,TGTGCCAGCAGTTTCCCGCGACAGGGGGTCGGGCAGTACTTC,CASSFPRQGVGQYF
NA,TRBV7-9,TRBJ1-1,NA,TGTGCCAGCAGCTTAGTGCGTACGAACACTGAAGCTTTCTTT,CASSLVRTNTEAFF
NA,TRBV12-3/TRBV12-4,TRBJ1-2,NA,TGTGCCAGCAGTGCGCACCTCGCGAGAGGCTACACCTTC,CASSAHLARGYTF
NA,TRBV7-2,TRBJ2-1,many,TGTGCCAGCAGCGCAACAGGGATCTCCTACAATGAGCAGTTCTTC,CASSATGISYNEQFF
NA,TRBV30,TRBJ1-3,few,TGTGCCTGGAGTCTGGCAGGCCACCGCTCTGGAAACACCATATATTTT,CAWSLAGHRSGNTIYF
NA,TRBV6-5,TRBJ2-1,NA,TGTGCCAGCAAACGGGGTTCGGTAAACAATGAGCAGTTCTTC,CASKRGSVNNEQFF
TRBD2,TRBV3-1,TRBJ2-7,few,TGTGCCAGCAGCCAAGATCTGAGGGCTAGCGGGAGGCACGAGCAGTACTTC,CASSQDLRASGRHEQYF
TRBD2,TRBV20-1,TRBJ2-3,many,TGCAGTGCTCGCAAACTTAGCGGGAGGGCAGATACGCAGTATTTT,CSARKLSGRADTQYF
NA,TRBV29-1,TRBJ1-4,few,NA,CSVEVGDGALF
TRBD1,TRBV16,TRBJ2-7,few,TGTGCCAGCACCAGGGGACAGGGGTTCTACGAGCAGTACTTC,CASTRGQGFYEQYF
TRBD2,TRBV12-3/TRBV12-4,TRBJ2-1,few,TGTGCCAGCAGTTTAGGCGGGAGAGGTGGAGGGGAGCAGTTCTTC,CASSLGGRGGGEQFF
TRBD1,TRBV7-9,TRBJ1-5,once,TGTGCCAGCAGTCATACAGGGGAAAGGGACAATCAGCCCCAGCATTTT,CASSHTGERDNQPQHF
TRBD1,TRBV5-6,TRBJ2-2,few,TGTGCCAGCAACACCTTAAGAGACAGGGGGCATGGGGAGCTGTTTTTT,CASNTLRDRGHGELFF
NA,TRBV25-1,TRBJ1-1,NA,TGTGCCTCTTGGGGGAATGAAGCTTTCTTT,CASWGNEAFF
NA,TRBV11-2,TRBJ2-1,NA,TGTGCCAGCAGGTCCAAACTGGGACCCGGTACCAATGAGCAGTTCTTC,CASRSKLGPGTNEQFF
NA,TRBV5-1,TRBJ1-1,few,TGCGCCAGCACTCGAAATCTACAGGGAGGGACTGAAGCTTTCTTT,CASTRNLQGGTEAFF
NA,TRBV5-1,TRBJ1-2,NA,TGCGCCAGCAGCTTGGCCGCGGAAGGGGTTCATGGCTACACCTTC,CASSLAAEGVHGYTF
NA,TRBV12-3/TRBV12-4,TRBJ2-1,NA,TGTGCCAGCAGACGCTACCTTACCAGCGGTGAGCAGTTCTTC,CASRRYLTSGEQFF
NA,TRBV11-2,TRBJ1-2,few,TGTGCCAGCAGCTTCGGGGGGTCCTATGGCTACACCTTC,CASSFGGSYGYTF
NA,TRBV27,TRBJ2-3,few,TGTGCCAGCAGTTCCGGGACGACCACAGATACGCAGTATTTT,CASSSGTTTDTQYF
NA,TRBV30,TRBJ2-3,few,TGTGCCTGGAGTGGGAGGGGGAAGACTCCACGCCCTTCGGATACGCAGTATTTT,CAWSGRGKTPRPSDTQYF
NA,TRBV15,TRBJ2-7,NA,TGTGCCACCAGCAGAACCGGGACCTACGAGCAGTACTTC,CATSRTGTYEQYF
NA,TRBV7-2,TRBJ2-5,NA,TGTGCCAGCAGCCCCCGGAGGGATCAAGAGACCCAGTACTTC,CASSPRRDQETQYF
NA,TRBV5-5,TRBJ2-3,few,TGTGCCAGCAGCCCCGGACAGAGGGCAGATACGCAGTATTTT,CASSPGQRADTQYF
NA,TRBV21-1,TRBJ1-6,few,TGTGCCAGCAACCTAAGGGAGAGAGGGGGCGCGCCTCCCGTGTATTCACCCCTCCACTTT,CASNLRERGGAPPVYSPLHF